The rows below give T cell receptor beta chains drawn from one sample of a study of T cells in Graves' hyperthyroidism and ophthalmopathy. TCRdb re-analysed the multiplex PCR reads in MiXCR, keeping a single row per CDR3 protein. The data hold about 210,000 distinct CDR3 sequences, with 17% observed a single time. Sequenced: blood. These receptors originate from a man aged 45-65 years with Graves' hyperthyroidism. CDR3s include the opening cysteine and the closing phenylalanine or tryptophan. D genes are given only for firm matches. Clone size is shown for a subset of rows, as once, few, many or a class of expanded clone.

j_call clone_size v_call cdr3_length d_call cdr3_aa cdr3_nt
TRBJ2-5 many TRBV28 15 - CASSLDRDGEETQYF TGTGCCAGCAGTTTGGATAGGGACGGTGAAGAGACCCAGTACTTC
TRBJ2-7 - TRBV20-1 15 - CSAPPASTASYEQYF TGCAGTGCACCCCCCGCCAGTACTGCATCCTACGAGCAGTACTTC
TRBJ1-1 few TRBV19 13 - CAARGFMNTEAFF TGTGCCGCAAGGGGGTTCATGAACACTGAAGCTTTCTTT
TRBJ1-1 many TRBV12-3/TRBV12-4 14 - CASSPTTLNTEAFF TGTGCCAGCAGTCCGACAACACTGAACACTGAAGCTTTCTTT
TRBJ2-3 few TRBV10-1 14 - CASSESWGTDTQYF TGCGCCAGCAGTGAGTCGTGGGGAACAGATACGCAGTATTTT
TRBJ1-1 many TRBV24-1 15 TRBD1 CATSDPGTGSTEAFF TGTGCCACCAGTGATCCCGGGACAGGGAGCACTGAAGCTTTCTTT
TRBJ2-1 many TRBV12-3/TRBV12-4 15 TRBD2 CASSPASGELNEQFF TGTGCCAGCAGTCCGGCTAGCGGGGAGTTAAATGAGCAGTTCTTC
TRBJ2-7 many TRBV3-1 13 TRBD1 CASRDRGFGEQYF TGTGCCAGTAGGGACAGGGGTTTTGGCGAGCAGTACTTC
TRBJ2-1 - TRBV5-1 14 - CASSPQASTQNQFF TGCGCCAGCAGCCCACAAGCTAGTACCCAAAACCAGTTCTTC
TRBJ2-1 many TRBV20-1 12 TRBD1 CSAPQGAYEQFF TGCAGTGCTCCCCAGGGGGCGTATGAGCAGTTCTTC
TRBJ2-1 - TRBV11-2 17 TRBD2 CASTRTSGRAPYNEQFF TGTGCCAGCACTCGGACTAGCGGGAGGGCCCCCTACAATGAGCAGTTCTTC
TRBJ1-5 many TRBV27 14 TRBD1 CAGGDRGGNQPQHF TGTGCCGGGGGGGACAGGGGAGGCAATCAGCCCCAGCATTTT
TRBJ1-1 many TRBV19 14 TRBD1 CASSRSRGQTEAFF TGTGCCAGTAGTAGAAGCAGGGGGCAAACTGAAGCTTTCTTT
TRBJ2-6 - TRBV5-1 15 TRBD1 CASSPDRSGANVLTF TGCGCCAGCAGCCCGGACAGGTCTGGGGCCAACGTCCTGACTTTC
TRBJ2-6 many TRBV5-1 17 - CASSLAGPRSGANVLTF TGCGCCAGCAGCTTGGCAGGTCCCCGCTCTGGGGCCAACGTCCTGACTTTC
TRBJ2-7 - TRBV7-3 13 - CASPGHSSYEQYF TGTGCCAGCCCCGGACATTCCTCCTACGAGCAGTACTTC
TRBJ2-7 many TRBV6-5 18 TRBD2 CASSYSLSSLAGSYEQYF TGTGCCAGCAGTTACTCTTTATCCAGTCTAGCGGGCTCCTACGAGCAGTACTTC
TRBJ1-4 many TRBV7-9 13 - CASRAGNNEKLFF TGTGCCAGCAGAGCGGGGAATAATGAAAAACTGTTTTTT
TRBJ1-2 many TRBV5-1 14 - CASSLTGGMNGYTF TGCGCCAGCAGCTTGACGGGGGGGATGAATGGCTACACCTTC
TRBJ2-3 many TRBV28 17 TRBD2 CASSLRLAGDSTDTQYF TGTGCCAGCAGTCTACGACTAGCGGGAGATAGCACAGATACGCAGTATTTT
TRBJ2-7 many TRBV5-1 13 - CASSVATEHEQYF TGCGCCAGCAGCGTAGCAACGGAACACGAGCAGTACTTC
TRBJ2-6 - TRBV2 16 - CASSESRGSGANVLTF TGTGCCAGCAGTGAATCGAGGGGTTCTGGGGCCAACGTCCTGACTTTC
TRBJ2-7 many TRBV20-1 13 TRBD2 CSALSGSFYEQYF TGCAGTGCCCTGAGCGGGAGTTTTTACGAGCAGTACTTC
TRBJ2-7 many TRBV7-2 15 - CASSLTGTRPYEQYF TGTGCCAGCAGCCTGACTGGCACGCGCCCGTACGAGCAGTACTTC
TRBJ2-7 - TRBV28 13 - CASSTGASYERYF TGTGCCAGCAGTACAGGTGCCTCCTACGAGCGGTACTTC
TRBJ2-5 few TRBV18 14 TRBD1 CASSPGDRRETQYF TGTGCCAGCTCACCCGGGGACAGGCGGGAGACCCAGTACTTC
TRBJ2-1 many TRBV4-1 13 - CASSHREYNEQFF TGCGCCAGCAGCCACCGGGAGTACAATGAGCAGTTCTTC
TRBJ2-5 - TRBV12-3/TRBV12-4 14 - CASSLGAHGETQYF TGTGCCAGCAGTTTAGGCGCCCACGGGGAGACCCAGTACTTC
TRBJ1-6 many TRBV13 15 TRBD1 CASSLLGTGPQPLHF TGTGCCAGCAGCTTATTGGGGACAGGCCCCCAACCCCTCCACTTT
TRBJ1-5 - TRBV19 17 TRBD1 CASSIRRGQRRNQPQHF TGTGCCAGTAGTATTCGGAGGGGGCAACGTCGCAATCAGCCCCAGCATTTT
TRBJ2-3 many TRBV28 17 TRBD2 CASSLPGLAGTTDTQYF TGTGCCAGCAGTTTGCCGGGACTAGCGGGGACCACAGATACGCAGTATTTT
TRBJ2-1 many TRBV28 15 - CASSPTQELYNEQFF TGTGCCAGCAGTCCGACACAGGAACTTTACAATGAGCAGTTCTTC
TRBJ2-1 few TRBV19 15 TRBD2 CASSLLAEAYNEQFF TGTGCCAGTTCCCTCCTAGCGGAGGCCTACAATGAGCAGTTCTTC
TRBJ2-2 few TRBV12-3/TRBV12-4 13 TRBD2 CAGSGSLNGELFF TGTGCCGGGAGCGGGAGTCTTAACGGGGAGCTGTTTTTT
TRBJ1-3 - TRBV29-1 13 - CSGGEAGGNTIYF TGCAGCGGCGGTGAGGCCGGTGGAAACACCATATATTTT
TRBJ2-2 - TRBV10-3 15 - CAISEFTGDTGELFF TGTGCCATCAGTGAGTTTACGGGGGACACCGGGGAGCTGTTTTTT
TRBJ1-1 many TRBV20-1 14 - CSAPSGTKNTEAFF TGCAGTGCTCCCTCCGGGACCAAGAACACTGAAGCTTTCTTT
TRBJ2-3 many TRBV11-2 15 - CASSLDGTSTDTQYF TGTGCCAGCAGCTTAGATGGGACTAGCACAGATACGCAGTATTTT
TRBJ1-4 once TRBV20-1 16 - CSARDRILATNEKLFF TGCAGTGCTAGAGATCGGATCCTTGCAACTAATGAAAAACTGTTTTTT
TRBJ2-7 many TRBV7-8 18 TRBD2 CASSLVVGHGGSTYEQYF TGTGCCAGCAGCTTAGTAGTTGGTCACGGCGGGAGCACCTACGAGCAGTACTTC
TRBJ2-7 - TRBV10-2 14 TRBD1 CASSEDRGRSEQYF TGCGCCAGCAGTGAGGACAGGGGGCGAAGCGAGCAGTACTTC
TRBJ1-3 few TRBV28 14 - CASSFSPVGNTIYF TGTGCCAGCAGTTTTTCCCCTGTCGGAAACACCATATATTTT
TRBJ2-5 few TRBV5-1 14 - CASSLALREETQYF TGCGCCAGCAGCTTGGCCCTAAGGGAAGAGACCCAGTACTTC
TRBJ2-3 many TRBV28 17 - CASSLPPNREGADTQYF TGTGCCAGCAGTCTCCCCCCTAACAGGGAAGGAGCAGATACGCAGTATTTT
TRBJ2-3 - TRBV5-1 15 - CASSLEGSYTDTQYF TGCGCCAGCAGCTTGGAGGGCTCTTACACAGATACGCAGTATTTT
TRBJ2-1 many TRBV2 16 TRBD2 CASSALAGSSYNEQFF TGTGCCAGCAGTGCATTAGCGGGCAGCTCCTACAATGAGCAGTTCTTC
TRBJ1-1 - TRBV6-5 13 - CASSSIAETEAFF TGTGCCAGCAGTTCTATAGCGGAGACTGAAGCTTTCTTT
TRBJ2-5 few TRBV5-1 15 - CASSLSLPARGTQYF TGCGCCAGCAGCTTGAGCCTCCCGGCCAGGGGGACCCAGTACTTC
TRBJ2-5 few TRBV7-6 17 TRBD2 CASSPTQGLAGGETQYF TGTGCCAGCAGCCCGACCCAGGGACTAGCGGGAGGAGAGACCCAGTACTTC
TRBJ2-7 few TRBV6-2/TRBV6-3 17 - CASSYLGVSDYFYEQYF TGTGCCAGCAGTTACCTTGGGGTCTCAGACTACTTCTACGAGCAGTACTTC
TRBJ1-2 - TRBV6-1 13 TRBD1 CASRTTGGPGYTF TGTGCCAGCAGAACCACAGGGGGCCCTGGCTACACCTTC
TRBJ2-7 - TRBV20-1 14 - CSAPYPGLRYEQYF TGCAGTGCTCCTTACCCGGGGCTTCGGTACGAGCAGTACTTC
TRBJ1-2 - TRBV25-1 14 TRBD1 CASSKTGRAYGYTF TGTGCCAGCAGCAAGACAGGGAGGGCTTATGGCTACACCTTC
TRBJ2-1 many TRBV5-5 16 TRBD2 CASSLAWGRALYEQFF TGTGCCAGCAGCTTGGCTTGGGGGAGGGCCTTATATGAGCAGTTCTTC
TRBJ2-7 - TRBV7-9 14 TRBD1 CASSITGGSYEQYF TGTGCCAGCAGCATAACAGGGGGCTCCTACGAGCAGTACTTC
TRBJ2-5 - TRBV5-1 14 - CASSDTSVQETQYF TGCGCCAGCTCCGATACTTCAGTCCAAGAGACCCAGTACTTC
TRBJ1-1 many TRBV11-3 16 - CASSRVHPARNPEAFF TGTGCCAGCAGCCGGGTCCACCCGGCGAGGAACCCTGAAGCTTTCTTT
TRBJ2-5 many TRBV28 16 TRBD1 CASSKIGQGLGETQYF TGTGCCAGCAGCAAAATCGGACAGGGGTTAGGTGAGACCCAGTACTTC
TRBJ2-2 - TRBV9 17 - CASSVGVRGDRTGELFF TGTGCCAGCAGCGTAGGCGTCCGGGGGGACAGAACCGGGGAGCTGTTTTTT
TRBJ2-5 few TRBV9 14 TRBD1 CASTPGQGRETQYF TGTGCCAGCACCCCAGGACAGGGAAGAGAGACCCAGTACTTC